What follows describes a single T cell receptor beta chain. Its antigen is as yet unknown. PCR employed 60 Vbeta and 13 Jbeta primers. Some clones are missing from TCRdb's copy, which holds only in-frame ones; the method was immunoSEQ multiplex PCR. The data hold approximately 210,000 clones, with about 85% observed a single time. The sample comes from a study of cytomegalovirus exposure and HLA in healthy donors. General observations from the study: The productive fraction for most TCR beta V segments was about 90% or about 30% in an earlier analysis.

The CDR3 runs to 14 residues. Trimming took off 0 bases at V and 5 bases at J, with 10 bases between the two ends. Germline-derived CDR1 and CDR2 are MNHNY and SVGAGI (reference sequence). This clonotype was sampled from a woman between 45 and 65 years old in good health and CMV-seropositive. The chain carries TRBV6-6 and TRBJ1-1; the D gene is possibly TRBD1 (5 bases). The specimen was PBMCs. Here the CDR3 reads CASSYSRGETEAFF. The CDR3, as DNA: TGTGCCAGCAGTTACTCACGGGGGGAAACTGAAGCTTTCTTT.